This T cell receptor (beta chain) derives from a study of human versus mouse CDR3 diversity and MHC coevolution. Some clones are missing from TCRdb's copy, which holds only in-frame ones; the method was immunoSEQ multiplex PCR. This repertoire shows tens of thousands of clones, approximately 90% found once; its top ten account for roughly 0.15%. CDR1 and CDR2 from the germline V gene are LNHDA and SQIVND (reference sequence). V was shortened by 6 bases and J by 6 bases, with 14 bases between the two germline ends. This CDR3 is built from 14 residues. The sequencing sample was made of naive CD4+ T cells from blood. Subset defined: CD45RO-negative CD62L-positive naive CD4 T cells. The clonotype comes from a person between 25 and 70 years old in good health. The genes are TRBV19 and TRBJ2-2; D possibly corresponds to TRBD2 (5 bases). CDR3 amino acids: CASRPGFGSGELFF. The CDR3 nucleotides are TGTGCCAGTAGGCCGGGATTTGGGTCCGGGGAGCTGTTTTTT.